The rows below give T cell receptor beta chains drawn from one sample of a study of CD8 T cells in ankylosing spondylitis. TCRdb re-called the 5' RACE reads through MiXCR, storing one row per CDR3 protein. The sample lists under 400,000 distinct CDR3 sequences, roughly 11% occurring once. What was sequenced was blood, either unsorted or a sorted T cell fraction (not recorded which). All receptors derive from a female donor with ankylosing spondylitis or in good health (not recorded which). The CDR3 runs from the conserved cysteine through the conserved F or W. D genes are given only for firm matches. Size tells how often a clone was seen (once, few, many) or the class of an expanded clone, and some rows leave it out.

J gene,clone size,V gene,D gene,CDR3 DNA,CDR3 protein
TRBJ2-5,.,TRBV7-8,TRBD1,TGTGCCAGCAGCCTCCGGACAGGGAAAGAGACCCAGTACTTC,CASSLRTGKETQYF
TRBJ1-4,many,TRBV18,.,TGTGCCAGCTCAGCGGGGCTGAATGAAAAACTGTTTTTT,CASSAGLNEKLFF
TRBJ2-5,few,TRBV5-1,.,TGCGCCAGCTATGAGGGAGAGACCCAGTACTTC,CASYEGETQYF
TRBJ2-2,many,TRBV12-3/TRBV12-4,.,TGTGCCAGCAGTTTAGTTCCGAACACCGGGGAGCTGTTTTTT,CASSLVPNTGELFF
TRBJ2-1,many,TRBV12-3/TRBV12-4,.,TGTGCCAGCAGTCGCGGCCTCTCCTACAATGAGCAGTTCTTC,CASSRGLSYNEQFF
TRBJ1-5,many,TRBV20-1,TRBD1,TGCAGTGCGACTCTTAAAGGACAGGGGAGTAATCAGCCCCAGCATTTT,CSATLKGQGSNQPQHF
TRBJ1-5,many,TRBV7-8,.,TGTGCCAGCAGTCCCGGGAGCCAATATCAGCCCCAGCATTTT,CASSPGSQYQPQHF
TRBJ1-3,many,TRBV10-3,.,TGTGCCATCAGTGAGGCGGGTCGGAACACCATATATTTT,CAISEAGRNTIYF
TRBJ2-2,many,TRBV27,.,TGTGCCAGCAGTTTATCGTCCCGGGAGCTGTTTTTT,CASSLSSRELFF
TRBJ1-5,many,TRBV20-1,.,TGCAGTGCAAGGTCCGAGAATCAGCCCCAGCATTTT,CSARSENQPQHF
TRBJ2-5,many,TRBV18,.,TGTGCCAGCTCCAATCGGGATCTTATCAGGGGTCGAGAGACCCAGTACTTC,CASSNRDLIRGRETQYF
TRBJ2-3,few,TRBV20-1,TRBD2,TGCAGTGCTAGGCGGGAGGTAGGAGATACGCAGTATTTT,CSARREVGDTQYF
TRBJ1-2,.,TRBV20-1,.,TGCAGTGCTAGGCCCTTCGGGAGGGGGAAGGCTTCTGATGATATGGATGGCTACACCTTC,CSARPFGRGKASDDMDGYTF
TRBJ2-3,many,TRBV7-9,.,TGTGCCAGCAGCTTAGCGGGGGTCAGGGATACGCAGTATTTT,CASSLAGVRDTQYF
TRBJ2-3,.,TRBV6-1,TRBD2,TGTGCCAGCAGCATCCTGGGCGCTAGCGGGGGGAGCGCAGATACGCAGTATTTT,CASSILGASGGSADTQYF
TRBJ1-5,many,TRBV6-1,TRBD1,TGTGCCAGCAAAAAACAGGGGACAGGGGAGAATCAGCCCCAGCATTTT,CASKKQGTGENQPQHF
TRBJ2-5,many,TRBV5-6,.,TGTGCCAGCAGCCTCGGGGGGCGAGGCGAGGAGACCCAGTACTTC,CASSLGGRGEETQYF
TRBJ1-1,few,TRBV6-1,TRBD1,TGTGCCAGCAGTCGACAGGGTCAGAACACTGAAGCTTTCTTT,CASSRQGQNTEAFF
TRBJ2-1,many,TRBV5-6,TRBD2,TGTGCCAGCAGCGAAACTAGCGGGGGGGTCTACAATGAGCAGTTCTTC,CASSETSGGVYNEQFF
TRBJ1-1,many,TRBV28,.,TGTGCCAGCAGTTCATTACAGGGGAACACTGAAGCTTTCTTT,CASSSLQGNTEAFF
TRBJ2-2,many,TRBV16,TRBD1,TGTGCCAGCAGCTTAATAAGCGGACAGGGGCGCACCGGGGAGCTGTTTTTT,CASSLISGQGRTGELFF
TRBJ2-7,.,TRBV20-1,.,TGCAGTGCTAGAGATTGGTCCGGCGAATCCTACGAGCAGTACTTC,CSARDWSGESYEQYF
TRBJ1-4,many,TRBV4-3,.,TGCGCCAGCAGCCAAGATAAGGTTTTGAATGAAAAACTGTTTTTT,CASSQDKVLNEKLFF
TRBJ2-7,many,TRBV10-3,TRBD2,TGTGCCATCAGTGAAAAGGTCGGACTAGCGGGAGAGCAGTACTTC,CAISEKVGLAGEQYF
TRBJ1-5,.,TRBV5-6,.,TGTGCCAGCAGCCACAGACTGGGGAATCAGCCCCAGCATTTT,CASSHRLGNQPQHF
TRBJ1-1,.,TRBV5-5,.,TGTGCCAGCAGCATGCCGGGACAGAACACTGAAGCTTTCTTT,CASSMPGQNTEAFF
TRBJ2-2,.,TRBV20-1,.,TGCAGTGCTAGAGCTCCGGCGGGACATGGGGAGCTGTTTTTT,CSARAPAGHGELFF
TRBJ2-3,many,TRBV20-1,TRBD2,TGCAGTGCTGCCGGGACTAGCCCGACGATAGATACGCAGTATTTT,CSAAGTSPTIDTQYF
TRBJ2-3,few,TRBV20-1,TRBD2,TGCAGTGCTAGTCCCGCGGGAGGGCCGGGAGATACGCAGTATTTT,CSASPAGGPGDTQYF
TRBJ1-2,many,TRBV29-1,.,TGCAGCGTTGAAGGTTGGACCCTAAAACCTAACTATGGCTACACCTTC,CSVEGWTLKPNYGYTF
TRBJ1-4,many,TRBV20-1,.,TGCAGTGCTAGTCCAAGGACAGCTTTCTATGAAAAACTGTTTTTT,CSASPRTAFYEKLFF
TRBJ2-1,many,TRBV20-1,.,TGCAGTGCTAGGGACGTGATGTTGGGCGGATACAATGAGCAGTTCTTC,CSARDVMLGGYNEQFF
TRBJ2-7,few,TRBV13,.,TGTGCCAGCAGCTTATATTCCTACGAGCAGTACTTC,CASSLYSYEQYF
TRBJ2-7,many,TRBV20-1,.,TGCAGTGTGGCTGGAGTCGGCGAGCAGTACTTC,CSVAGVGEQYF
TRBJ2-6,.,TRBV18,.,TGTGCCAGCTCACCACGAACATCCTCGGGGGCCAACGTCCTGACTTTC,CASSPRTSSGANVLTF
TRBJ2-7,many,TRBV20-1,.,TGCAGTGCTAGAAAGGCCGACGAGCAGTACTTC,CSARKADEQYF
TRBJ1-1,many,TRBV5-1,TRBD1,TGCGCCAGCAGCTCCCCCCCAGGGACAGGGGGCAACACTGAAGCTTTCTTT,CASSSPPGTGGNTEAFF
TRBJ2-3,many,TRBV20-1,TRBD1,TGCAGTGCCGACGACAGGGCCCGTAACACAGATACGCAGTATTTT,CSADDRARNTDTQYF
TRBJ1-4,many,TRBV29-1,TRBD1,TGCAGCGCTCGAGGGGCGGGACAGGGAGGTGAAAAACTGTTTTTT,CSARGAGQGGEKLFF
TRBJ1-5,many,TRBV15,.,TGTGCCACCAGCAGAGATCGGAAGGCCGGGGTTTCGCATTTT,CATSRDRKAGVSHF
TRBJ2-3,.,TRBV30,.,TGTGCCTGGAGTGTACGCGGTAGCTTTGGGACAGATACGCAGTATTTT,CAWSVRGSFGTDTQYF
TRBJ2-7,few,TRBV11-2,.,TGTGCCAGCAGCCCCACGACCTACTACGAGCAGTACTTC,CASSPTTYYEQYF
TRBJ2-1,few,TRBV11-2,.,TGTGCCAGCAGCCCTGTCTTCGGGATCACCAGCTCCTACAATGAGCAGTTCTTC,CASSPVFGITSSYNEQFF
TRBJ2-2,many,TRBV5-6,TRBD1,TGTGCCAGCAGCTTAACAGGGGGCCGATACACCGGGGAGCTGTTTTTT,CASSLTGGRYTGELFF
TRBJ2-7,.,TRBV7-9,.,TGTGCCAGCAGCTTAAATCTCAACCGCCTGGAGGAGCAGTACTTC,CASSLNLNRLEEQYF
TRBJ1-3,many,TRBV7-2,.,TGTGCCAGCAGCTTAGGGACAGCAGGCTCTGGAAACACCATATATTTT,CASSLGTAGSGNTIYF
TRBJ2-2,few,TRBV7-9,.,TGTGCCAGCAGCCCCCGGGACACCAGTGCCGGGGAGCTGTTTTTT,CASSPRDTSAGELFF
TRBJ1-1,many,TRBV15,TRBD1,TGTGCCACGGACAGGGGTGCGGGCACTGAAGCTTTCTTT,CATDRGAGTEAFF
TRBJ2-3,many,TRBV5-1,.,TGCGCCAGCAGCTTGGCTCAACAGAATACAGATACGCAGTATTTT,CASSLAQQNTDTQYF
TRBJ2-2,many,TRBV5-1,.,TGCGCCAGCAGCTCCGGGGTGCATAGGACCGGGGAGCTGTTTTTT,CASSSGVHRTGELFF
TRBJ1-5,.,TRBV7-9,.,TGTGCCAGCAGGGGTCAGGGCGGGGATCAGCCCCAGCATTTT,CASRGQGGDQPQHF
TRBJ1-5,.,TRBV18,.,TGTGCCAGCTCACCACCGATGCAGGCCCGGGGTCAGCCCCAGCATTTT,CASSPPMQARGQPQHF
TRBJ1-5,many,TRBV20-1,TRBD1,TGCAGTGCGCCGGGACAGGGAGGTCAGCCCCAGCATTTT,CSAPGQGGQPQHF
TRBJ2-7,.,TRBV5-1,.,TGCGCCAGCCAAAGCGGGCTCCCCTCCAACGAGCAGTACTTC,CASQSGLPSNEQYF
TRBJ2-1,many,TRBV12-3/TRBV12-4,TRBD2,TGTGCCAGCAGCACCTCAACAGCGGGAGGGTCCTACAATGAGCAGTTCTTC,CASSTSTAGGSYNEQFF
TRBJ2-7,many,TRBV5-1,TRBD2,TGCGCCAGCAGCAAAGGAAGGGTCACTGCGGGAGCATCCTACGAGCAGTACTTC,CASSKGRVTAGASYEQYF
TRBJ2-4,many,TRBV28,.,TGTGCCACCTACTCTAACCAAAAAAACATTCAGTACTTC,CATYSNQKNIQYF
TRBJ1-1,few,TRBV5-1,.,TGCGCCAGCAGCCTGAGGCCGACGGAGGAAGCTTTCTTT,CASSLRPTEEAFF